The 28 T cell receptor beta chains presented below share a single source sample, sequenced in a study of technical replicates of blood from a few donors. TCRdb keeps only in-frame clones here, not all; method: immunoSEQ multiplex PCR. Of 15,000 to 20,000 clones listed, approximately 80% are singletons. Source material: PBMCs. These receptors all come from a human donor in good health.

V usage is TRBV12-5 and J usage is TRBJ2-1, with 7 bases aligning to TRBD2. With 2 bases clipped from V and 5 bases from J, the junction kept 15 bases outside the gene matches. In germline, CDR1 is LGHNT, CDR2 FRNRAP. The CDR3 loop spans 18 amino acids. The CDR3 region is CASGLPRGLENSHNEQFF. CDR3 coding DNA: TGTGCTAGTGGTTTGCCTCGTGGACTAGAAAATTCCCACAATGAGCAGTTCTTC.

This clone was seen a few times. The chain combines TRBV7-9 with TRBJ2-7; TRBD2 matches 10 bases. Looked up from germline, CDR1 is SEHNR and CDR2 is FQNEAQ (reference sequence). V shed 4 bases, J shed 2 bases, and the junction held 5 bases outside the gene matches. The CDR3 loop spans 15 amino acids. This CDR3 is CASSSRTSGTYEQYF. The CDR3, as DNA: TGTGCCAGCAGCTCCCGGACTAGCGGAACCTACGAGCAGTACTTC.

V usage is TRBV9 and J usage is TRBJ2-1; 9 bases line up with TRBD2. The CDR3 covers 17 residues. In germline, CDR1 is SGDLS, CDR2 YYNGEE. The J segment lost 0 bases and the V segment lost 2 bases, leaving 6 bases of the junction unmatched. CDR3 sequence reads: CASSVALAGSSYNEQFF. CDR3 DNA sequence: TGTGCCAGCAGCGTTGCCCTAGCGGGGAGCTCCTACAATGAGCAGTTCTTC.

This clone was observed a handful of times. This sequence joins TRBV30 and TRBJ1-1, with 10 positions matching TRBD1. Germline V CDR1 and CDR2: GTSNPN, SVGIG (reference sequence). The V gene end was trimmed by 1 base and the J gene end by 5 bases; junction bases not matched to a gene: 4. This CDR3 is 14 amino acids long. The CDR3 region is CAWSGGQGWTEAFF. Here the CDR3 DNA reads TGTGCCTGGAGTGGGGGACAGGGGTGGACTGAAGCTTTCTTT.

This rearrangement joins TRBV18 to TRBJ1-1; D is unresolved. The CDR3 has 12 amino acids. V was pared by 6 bases and J by 4 bases, with 9 bases between. The V gene's germline CDR1 is KGHSH and CDR2 LQKENI. The CDR3 sequence: CASSPDFTEAFF. CDR3 sequence (DNA): TGTGCCAGCTCCCCTGACTTCACTGAAGCTTTCTTT.

The chain carries TRBV5-1 and TRBJ2-3; no reliable D call. This CDR3 is 15 amino acids long. The V end was cut by 4 bases, the J end by 0 bases, with 12 bases between. CDR1 is SGHRS and CDR2 is YFSETQ in the germline V gene. The CDR3 DNA follows: TGCGCCAGCAGCCCAACCTCGGTCAGCACAGATACGCAGTATTTT. As protein: CASSPTSVSTDTQYF.

The chain carries TRBV6-1 and TRBJ2-5; tentatively, D is TRBD2 (5 bases). From germline, CDR1 is MNHNS and CDR2 SASEGT. This CDR3 region has 15 residues. With 7 bases removed from V and 4 bases from J, the gap between germline ends came to 19 bases. The CDR3 bases are TGTGCCAGCATGAGGTTAAACAACCGGGGAGAGACCCAGTACTTC. The encoded protein is CASMRLNNRGETQYF.

DNA for the CDR3: TGTGCCAGCAGCCACGGACAGGACAGCTCCTACAATGAGCAGTTCTTC. Its protein product is CASSHGQDSSYNEQFF. The chain is built from TRBV7-7 and TRBJ2-1; 7 bases map to TRBD1. The CDR3 is 16 amino acids. V shed 5 bases, J shed 0 bases, and the junction held 7 bases outside the gene matches. Germline V gene sequence: CDR1 SSHAT, CDR2 FNYEAQ (reference sequence).

This rearrangement joins TRBV6-6 to TRBJ2-2; possible D gene TRBD1, 6 bases. V lost 0 bases and J lost 1, with 9 bases in between. From germline, CDR1 is MNHNY and CDR2 SVGAGI (reference sequence). The CDR3 covers 16 residues. The CDR3 here is CASSYSTGKNTGELFF. In nucleotides, the CDR3 is TGTGCCAGCAGTTACTCGACAGGAAAGAACACCGGGGAGCTGTTTTTT.

This clone was seen a single time. J is TRBJ2-6 and V is TRBV5-8, with D possibly matching TRBD1 (5 bases). V dropped 0 bases and J dropped 2 bases, with 6 bases sitting between them. The germline V gene has CDR1 SGHTS and CDR2 YDEGEE. CDR3 length: 15 amino acids. CDR3 loop: CASSLEGAGANVLTF. CDR3 coding DNA: TGTGCCAGCAGCTTGGAAGGGGCTGGGGCCAACGTCCTGACTTTC.

This chain uses TRBV7-6 with TRBJ2-5; D unresolved. The germline CDR1 and CDR2 sequences are SGHVS and FNYEAQ. V was trimmed by 5 bases and J by 2 bases, leaving 9 bases between them. The CDR3 contains 13 residues. Written as DNA, the CDR3 is TGTGCCAGCAGCCCACCCCAGCAAGAGACCCAGTACTTC. Amino acids: CASSPPQQETQYF.

This rearrangement joins TRBV6-4 to TRBJ2-1; D uncertain. Per the germline V gene, CDR1 is MRHNA and CDR2 is SNTAGT. This CDR3 has 13 amino acids. V lost 8 bases and J lost 7, with 15 bases in between. The CDR3 is CASSDFMRNEQFF. In DNA, the CDR3 is TGTGCCAGCTCAGACTTTATGCGGAATGAGCAGTTCTTC.

V and J are TRBV19 and TRBJ2-7, with D perhaps matching TRBD2 (5 bases). The V end was cut by 5 bases, the J end by 4 bases, with 15 bases between. This CDR3 spans 14 amino acids. Germline values: CDR1 LNHDA, CDR2 SQIVND (reference sequence). CDR3 in DNA: TGTGCCAGTAGTCCGCGCCGCCCGGGGTACGAGCAGTACTTC. It codes for CASSPRRPGYEQYF.

This rearrangement joins TRBV10-3 to TRBJ1-2; 8 bases line up with TRBD1. The CDR3 consists of 15 residues. V shed 6 bases and J 4 bases; nucleotides not matched to a gene: 10. Germline CDR1 reads ENHRY; CDR2 reads SYGVKD. The CDR3 DNA follows: TGTGCCATCAGCGCCCCAGGGACAGGTACCTATGGCTACACCTTC. Residues: CAISAPGTGTYGYTF.

The chain links TRBV6-1 to TRBJ2-3; 7 positions agree with TRBD1. This CDR3 comprises 15 residues. Germline-derived CDR1 and CDR2 are MNHNS and SASEGT. Trimming at V came to 5 bases and at J to 0 bases, leaving 5 bases not matched to a gene. The CDR3 DNA sequence: TGTGCCAGCAGTTCGACAGGGCTAAGCACAGATACGCAGTATTTT. Its translation: CASSSTGLSTDTQYF.

This chain joins TRBV7-9 and TRBJ2-7; 7 bases are a match to TRBD2. Germline V gene lookup returns CDR1 SEHNR and CDR2 FQNEAQ (reference sequence). CDR3 length: 15 amino acids. J gave up 0 bases and V 2 bases, and 4 bases lay outside the gene matches. DNA for the CDR3: TGTGCCAGCAGCTTAAGCGGGATACCCTCCTACGAGCAGTACTTC. This codes for CASSLSGIPSYEQYF.

This chain links TRBV9 with TRBJ2-7, with TRBD2 identical over 7 bases. V was pared by 2 bases and J by 0 bases, with 2 bases of the junction left unmatched. Germline assignment: CDR1 SGDLS and CDR2 YYNGEE. This CDR3 is 14 amino acids long. CDR3 sequence reads: CASSVGGSSYEQYF. CDR3 DNA: TGTGCCAGCAGCGTGGGGGGGAGCTCCTACGAGCAGTACTTC.

The rearrangement links TRBV6-4 to TRBJ2-1, with TRBD2 matching 7 bases. The CDR3 is made up of 16 amino acids. Germline values: CDR1 MRHNA, CDR2 SNTAGT. V gave up 3 bases and J gave up 4 bases; unmatched junction bases: 9. The CDR3 sequence: CASSETTSSDYNEQFF. DNA of the CDR3: TGTGCCAGCAGTGAAACGACTAGCAGCGATTACAATGAGCAGTTCTTC.

This rearrangement joins TRBV5-1 to TRBJ1-3, with D maybe TRBD1 (5 bases). Trimming left V 1 base short and J 4 bases short, with 9 bases between. The CDR3 spans 14 residues. CDR1 and CDR2 from the germline V gene are SGHRS and YFSETQ. DNA for the CDR3: TGCGCCAGCAGCTTGCAGGGCGCAGGAAACACCATATATTTT. Translated: CASSLQGAGNTIYF.

This clone appeared once. The rearrangement joins TRBV2 to TRBJ2-1, with TRBD2 matching 7 bases. Trimming at V came to 6 bases and at J to 5 bases, leaving 10 bases not matched to a gene. This CDR3 comprises 15 residues. Germline loops: CDR1 SNHLY, CDR2 FYNNEI. CDR3 sequence: CASRDDSGWDNEQFF. As DNA, the CDR3 is TGTGCCAGCAGAGACGATAGCGGGTGGGACAATGAGCAGTTCTTC. The variable domain in full, completed from reference TRBV2 and TRBJ2-1, reads EPEVTQTPSHQVTQMGQEVILRCVPISNHLYFYWYRQILGQKVEFLVSFYNNEISEKSEIFDDQFSVERPDGSNFTLKIRSTKLEDSAMYFCASRDDSGWDNEQFFGPGTRLTVL.

This clone came up once. The V gene is TRBV5-1, the J gene TRBJ2-1; 7 positions match TRBD2. Trimming at V came to 6 bases and at J to 6 bases, leaving 12 bases not matched to a gene. Per germline, CDR1 SGHRS and CDR2 YFSETQ. The CDR3 contains 15 residues. The CDR3 DNA reads as TGCGCCAGCACCCACAGATCTGGGACTACCAATGAGCAGTTCTTC. Protein product: CASTHRSGTTNEQFF. The entire variable domain, with the rest obtained from reference TRBV5-1 and TRBJ2-1, is as follows: KAGVTQTPRYLIKTRGQQVTLSCSPISGHRSVSWYQQTPGQGLQFLFEYFSETQRNKGNFPGRFSGRQFSNSRSEMNVSTLELGDSALYLCASTHRSGTTNEQFFGPGTRLTVL.

A single count supports this clone. This sequence joins TRBV2 and TRBJ2-3, with a tentative D call TRBD2 (6 bases). V was trimmed by 10 bases and J by 2 bases, leaving 13 bases between them. Germline assignment: CDR1 SNHLY and CDR2 FYNNEI. The CDR3 covers 13 residues. CDR3: CANLRDYTDTQYF. The DNA for the CDR3 is TGTGCCAACCTGCGGGATTACACAGATACGCAGTATTTT.

The rearrangement joins TRBV7-9 to TRBJ1-2; D is undetermined. The CDR3 spans 13 residues. Germline CDR1 SEHNR, CDR2 FQNEAQ (reference sequence). Trimming pared 7 bases from V and 3 bases from J, leaving 12 bases between. CDR3 sequence (DNA): TGTGCCAGCAACCGATTAACGGACTATGGCTACACCTTC. It translates to CASNRLTDYGYTF.

The CDR3 sequence: CASSQEASSLRTF. The CDR3 region has the DNA TGCGCCAGCAGCCAAGAAGCGAGTAGCTTGCGCACCTTC. The chain joins TRBV4-1 to TRBJ1-2; no reliable D call. Germline-derived CDR1 and CDR2 are MGHRA and YSYEKL. The CDR3 extends over 13 amino acids. The V end lost 0 bases, the J end lost 13 bases, and 15 bases lay between the germline ends.

The table lists this clone with a few counts. The genes are TRBV6-5 and TRBJ1-3; 9 bases are a match to TRBD1. The CDR3 loop spans 13 amino acids. The V gene's germline CDR1 is MNHEY and CDR2 SVGAGI. With V trimmed by 6 bases and J by 4 bases, 1 base remained unmatched. The CDR3 DNA reads TGTGCCAGCAGCGGGACAGGGGGAAACACCATATATTTT. Translation: CASSGTGGNTIYF.

The genes are TRBV9 and TRBJ2-6; D is unresolved. V was cut by 4 bases and J by 0 bases, with 11 bases left in between. The V gene's germline CDR1 is SGDLS and CDR2 YYNGEE. CDR3 length: 16 residues. CDR3 region: CASSSDDTSGANVLTF. The CDR3 nucleotides read TGTGCCAGCAGCTCGGATGACACCTCTGGGGCCAACGTCCTGACTTTC.

The V gene is TRBV29-1, the J gene TRBJ2-2, with TRBD1 matching 10 bases. The trim removed 4 bases at V and 5 bases at J, leaving 16 bases unmatched. Looked up from germline, CDR1 is SQVTM and CDR2 is ANQGSEA. The CDR3 loop spans 18 amino acids. The CDR3 bases are TGCAGCGTTGTTGTGAGCGCCGGGACAGGGGTTGGGACCGGGGAGCTGTTTTTT. Encoded protein: CSVVVSAGTGVGTGELFF.

The V gene is TRBV2, the J gene TRBJ2-5; a weak D match, TRBD2 (6 bases). The CDR3 runs to 15 residues. In germline, CDR1 is SNHLY, CDR2 FYNNEI. The ends were cut back, 2 bases at V and 5 bases at J, with 15 bases in the middle. The CDR3 DNA sequence: TGTGCCAGCAGTGAACAGGGAGGAGTGGTGGAGACCCAGTACTTC. Protein product: CASSEQGGVVETQYF.